The 27 T cell receptor beta chains presented below share a single source sample, sequenced in a study of identical twins. TCRdb used MiXCR to reprocess the 5' RACE reads, holding one entry per CDR3 protein. The table lists roughly 710,000 distinct CDR3 sequences, roughly 6% of them singletons, with roughly 1.8% in the top ten. Source material: naive T cells sorted from blood. These receptors all come from a man between 18 and 35 years old in good health.

The chain combines TRBV24-1 with TRBJ2-1; the D gene is possibly TRBD2 (6 bases). V gave up 2 bases and J gave up 8 bases, with 18 bases separating them. There are 16 residues in the CDR3. Germline V gene data show CDR1 as KGHDR and CDR2 as SFDVKD. The CDR3 sequence: CATSDWKGRFLDEQFF. CDR3 coding DNA: TGTGCCACCAGTGATTGGAAGGGGAGGTTTTTGGATGAGCAGTTCTTC.

Many counts were recorded for this clonotype. This sequence joins TRBV6-1 and TRBJ2-2, with a weak D call TRBD1 (5 bases). Germline CDR1 MNHNS, CDR2 SASEGT. Trimming removed 7 bases at V and 0 bases at J, with 9 bases between. The CDR3 covers 14 residues. The CDR3 DNA is TGTGCCAGCAAACCGACAGCGAACACCGGGGAGCTGTTTTTT. Amino acids: CASKPTANTGELFF.

The chain combines TRBV4-1 with TRBJ2-1; 9 nucleotides agree with TRBD1. J gave up 6 bases and V 5 bases, and 11 bases lay outside the gene matches. This CDR3 region has 16 residues. The germline gives CDR1 MGHRA, CDR2 YSYEKL. The CDR3 coding sequence is TGCGCCAGCAGCATGGTTATTTTGGACAGGGGCAATGAGCAGTTCTTC. This sequence encodes CASSMVILDRGNEQFF.

In its sample, this clonotype was seen many times. The rearrangement uses TRBV6-2 or TRBV6-3 and TRBJ2-7, with D perhaps matching TRBD2 (6 bases). V lost 7 bases to trimming and J lost 6 bases, with 19 bases between them. Germline assignment: CDR1 MNHEY and CDR2 SVGEGT. This CDR3 region has 14 residues. The CDR3 DNA is TGTGCCAGCAACGACGGAGGGCTGATCGGCGAGCAGTACTTC. Amino acids: CASNDGGLIGEQYF.

Turning to this clonotype: This may be a read error: a much more frequent sequence differs by one nucleotide. As the CDR3 is not closed by the conserved phenylalanine or tryptophan, this likely results from a read error. The chain couples TRBV20-1 to TRBJ2-1, with TRBD2 matching over 8 bases. In germline, CDR1 is DFQATT, CDR2 SNEGSKA (reference sequence). V lost 3 bases to trimming and J lost 3 bases; unmatched junction nucleotides: 4. The CDR3 has 14 residues. CDR3 region: CSARNGRGYNEQFC. The CDR3, as DNA: TGCAGTGCTAGGAACGGGAGGGGCTACAATGAGCAGTTCTGC.

This chain connects TRBV6-2 or TRBV6-3 to TRBJ2-5, with D uncertain. The germline gives CDR1 MNHEY, CDR2 SVGEGT. The CDR3 runs 16 residues. Trimming removed 9 bases at V and 2 bases at J, with 22 bases between. The CDR3 region is CASKIGSGNPQETQYF. In nucleotides, the CDR3 is TGTGCCAGTAAGATAGGGTCTGGCAACCCACAAGAGACCCAGTACTTC.

This rearrangement joins TRBV24-1 to TRBJ2-3; 11 nucleotides agree with TRBD1. The germline V gene has CDR1 KGHDR and CDR2 SFDVKD. Trimming removed 3 bases from V and 5 bases from J; junction bases left unmatched: 12. There are 18 residues in the CDR3. CDR3 in DNA: TGTGCCACCAGTGATCCAACCGTGGACAGGGGGCTGGGAGATACGCAGTATTTT. Translating gives CATSDPTVDRGLGDTQYF.

The chain employs TRBV29-1 and TRBJ2-3, with 7 bases that match TRBD2. CDR1 SQVTM and CDR2 ANQGSEA come from the germline V gene. V trimming: 6 bases; J trimming: 0 bases; junction bases outside the gene matches: 3. CDR3 size: 13 residues. The CDR3 coding sequence is TGCAGCGTCGGGACTACTAGCACAGATACGCAGTATTTT. Its protein is CSVGTTSTDTQYF.

This clonotype has at least ten counts. The chain links TRBV29-1 to TRBJ2-7; the match to TRBD1 covers 9 bases. There are 13 residues in the CDR3. J lost 6 bases, V lost 6 bases, and 9 bases had no gene match. The germline V gene has CDR1 SQVTM and CDR2 ANQGSEA. The CDR3: CSVTHTGGGEQYF. The CDR3 DNA follows: TGCAGCGTAACCCATACAGGGGGCGGCGAGCAGTACTTC.

This clonotype was seen a few times. The chain uses TRBV30 and TRBJ1-6; no reliable D call. CDR3 length: 14 amino acids. V dropped 0 bases and J dropped 9 bases, with 12 bases sitting between them. CDR1 is GTSNPN, CDR2 SVGIG, per germline (reference sequence). The CDR3 spells CAWSVPGQGSPLHF. As DNA, the CDR3 is TGTGCCTGGAGTGTACCCGGGCAAGGTTCACCCCTCCACTTT.

This clonotype was counted many times. The rearrangement joins TRBV7-9 to TRBJ1-4; a weak D match, TRBD1 (5 bases). The CDR3 sequence is 16 residues long. V lost 0 bases, J lost 7 bases, and 15 bases lay in between. Germline V CDR1 and CDR2: SEHNR, FQNEAQ (reference sequence). As DNA, the CDR3 is TGTGCCAGCAGCTTAGCGCTGTCAGGGATGGGTGAAAAACTGTTTTTT. Its protein product is CASSLALSGMGEKLFF.

This chain joins TRBV30 and TRBJ1-2; 8 bases are a match to TRBD1. J was trimmed by 6 bases and V by 3 bases; bases with no gene match: 12. Germline CDR1 GTSNPN, CDR2 SVGIG (reference sequence). CDR3 length: 15 amino acids. The CDR3 is CAWSGGDRLANGYTF. CDR3 bases: TGTGCCTGGAGCGGGGGGGACAGGCTGGCGAATGGCTACACCTTC.

In this sample, this clonotype turned up a few times. This chain links TRBV5-5 with TRBJ2-7; possibly TRBD1 for D (6 bases). CDR1 is SGHKS, CDR2 YYEKEE, per germline (reference sequence). Trimming took 4 bases from V and 3 from J, leaving 17 bases between them. The CDR3 contains 15 residues. The CDR3 DNA reads TGTGCCAGCAGCGCGACCGGGACAACCCTCTACGAGCAGTACTTC. It encodes CASSATGTTLYEQYF. Looking up the rest from reference TRBV5-5 and TRBJ2-7 gives the full variable domain: DAGVTQSPTHLIKTRGQQVTLRCSPISGHKSVSWYQQVLGQGPQFIFQYYEKEERGRGNFPDRFSARQFPNYSSELNVNALLLGDSALYLCASSATGTTLYEQYFGPGTRLTVT.

The sample holds a few counts of this clonotype. CDR3 sequence: CATSRDLGDSQPQHF. The CDR3 bases are TGTGCCACCAGCAGAGATCTTGGGGACTCTCAGCCCCAGCATTTT. The rearrangement joins TRBV15 to TRBJ1-5, with a possible D match to TRBD1 (5 bases). Trimming cost V 0 bases and J 6 bases, with 12 bases left between them. The CDR3 is 15 amino acids. CDR1 and CDR2 (germline): LNHNV, YYDKDF (reference sequence).

This clonotype has only a few counts. This sequence joins TRBV20-1 and TRBJ2-1; no clear D gene. The germline CDR1 and CDR2 sequences are DFQATT and SNEGSKA (reference sequence). V dropped 3 bases and J dropped 0 bases, with 9 bases sitting between them. The CDR3 sequence is 14 residues long. The CDR3 here is CSASGLPSYNEQFF. DNA of the CDR3: TGCAGTGCTAGCGGGCTGCCCTCCTACAATGAGCAGTTCTTC.

V gene TRBV5-1 combines with J gene TRBJ2-1, with TRBD1 matching over 10 bases. Germline V gives CDR1 SGHRS, CDR2 YFSETQ. Trimming at V came to 7 bases and at J to 7 bases, leaving 5 bases not matched to a gene. The CDR3 covers 13 residues. Here the CDR3 DNA reads TGCGCCAGCGACAGGGGGCGCGGAAATGAGCAGTTCTTC. This codes for CASDRGRGNEQFF.

This clonotype was observed many times. V and J are TRBV20-1 and TRBJ2-1; TRBD1 matches 11 bases. CDR1 DFQATT and CDR2 SNEGSKA come from the germline V gene (reference sequence). The CDR3 runs 15 residues. The junction had 6 bases not matched to a gene; V was cut back by 4 bases and J by 4 bases. The CDR3 region has the DNA TGCAGTGCTAAAAACCGGGACAGGGGGTACAATGAGCAGTTCTTC. Translating gives CSAKNRDRGYNEQFF.

This clonotype appeared a few times. The CDR3 spells CSVEVWFGDRGLKDTQYF. In DNA form, the CDR3 reads TGCAGCGTTGAAGTTTGGTTTGGGGACAGGGGCTTAAAAGATACGCAGTATTTT. The chain combines TRBV29-1 with TRBJ2-3; 10 positions match TRBD1. V was pared by 1 base and J by 5 bases, with 15 bases of the junction left unmatched. The V gene's germline CDR1 is SQVTM and CDR2 ANQGSEA. This CDR3 contains 18 residues.

This clonotype was detected ten times or more. The chain couples TRBV5-1 to TRBJ1-1; TRBD1 matches at 9 bases. Germline CDR1 is SGHRS and CDR2 is YFSETQ. CDR3 length: 15 residues. V shed 0 bases, J shed 6 bases, and the junction held 6 bases outside the gene matches. The CDR3 DNA sequence: TGCGCCAGCAGCTTGGACAGGGGGCAAGGGGCTGAAGCTTTCTTT. This encodes CASSLDRGQGAEAFF.

The table lists this clonotype with many counts. V is TRBV3-1 and J is TRBJ1-5; D is ambiguous. Germline lookup yields CDR1 LGHDT and CDR2 YNNKEL (reference sequence). V lost 1 base to trimming and J lost 7 bases, with 8 bases between them. The CDR3 length is 13 residues. DNA of the CDR3: TGTGCCAGCAGCCAAGGCCTGGGCCAGCCCCAGCATTTT. It yields the protein CASSQGLGQPQHF.

This clonotype was seen more than once but under ten times. The CDR3 region has the DNA TGCGCCAGCAGCCTTACCGTGGAGGCAGATACGCAGTATTTT. This gives the protein CASSLTVEADTQYF. The J gene is TRBJ2-3, the V gene TRBV5-1; the D gene is possibly TRBD2 (5 bases). The CDR3 has 14 amino acids. V lost 4 bases and J 4 bases, leaving 13 bases between the germline ends. Germline CDR1 and CDR2: SGHRS and YFSETQ.

V gene TRBV25-1 combines with J gene TRBJ2-2; unclear D gene. There are 14 residues in the CDR3. Trimming shortened V by 0 bases and J by 2 bases, and 4 bases separated the two germline ends. Looked up from germline, CDR1 is MGHDK and CDR2 is SYGVNS. CDR3 in amino acids: CASSEYSNTGELFF. CDR3 in DNA: TGTGCCAGCAGTGAATACAGTAACACCGGGGAGCTGTTTTTT.

The chain couples TRBV15 to TRBJ2-7, with a weak D call TRBD2 (5 bases). V lost 0 bases, J lost 4 bases, and 10 bases lay in between. The CDR3 totals 14 residues. In germline, CDR1 is LNHNV, CDR2 YYDKDF (reference sequence). The CDR3 DNA sequence: TGTGCCACCAGCAGAGATCGGGAAGCGTACGAGCAGTACTTC. It yields the protein CATSRDREAYEQYF. The full variable domain, with the rest looked up from reference TRBV15 and TRBJ2-7, is DAMVIQNPRYQVTQFGKPVTLSCSQTLNHNVMYWYQQKSSQAPKLLFHYYDKDFNNEADTPDNFQSRRPNTSFCFLDIRSPGLGDTAMYLCATSRDREAYEQYFGPGTRLTVT.

This clonotype came up many times. V is TRBV5-1 and J is TRBJ2-3, with 10 bases aligning to TRBD2. Germline-derived CDR1 and CDR2 are SGHRS and YFSETQ. The ends lost 5 bases at V and 4 bases at J; junction bases unmatched: 10. CDR3 length: 16 amino acids. The CDR3 nucleotides are TGCGCCAGCAGACTCCTAGCGGGGGACGTCGCAGATACGCAGTATTTT. Protein: CASRLLAGDVADTQYF. The full variable domain, rest sourced from reference TRBV5-1 and TRBJ2-3, is KAGVTQTPRYLIKTRGQQVTLSCSPISGHRSVSWYQQTPGQGLQFLFEYFSETQRNKGNFPGRFSGRQFSNSRSEMNVSTLELGDSALYLCASRLLAGDVADTQYFGPGTRLTVL.

In this sample, this clonotype turned up many times. This rearrangement joins TRBV15 to TRBJ2-1, with D perhaps matching TRBD1 (6 bases). The germline V and J ends were trimmed by 6 bases and 9 bases, with 12 bases remaining between them. The CDR3 has 12 amino acids. Germline V CDR1 and CDR2: LNHNV, YYDKDF (reference sequence). The CDR3 DNA sequence: TGTGCCACCAGTAAGGACAGCGGTGAGCAGTTCTTC. It codes for CATSKDSGEQFF.

This clonotype showed up many times. This chain connects TRBV29-1 to TRBJ2-2, with 9 bases that match TRBD1. Germline assignment: CDR1 SQVTM and CDR2 ANQGSEA. V was pared by 6 bases and J by 3 bases, with 8 bases of the junction left unmatched. CDR3 size: 15 residues. The CDR3 spells CSVVTGTGHTGELFF. The CDR3 nucleotides read TGCAGCGTGGTCACCGGGACAGGGCACACCGGGGAGCTGTTTTTT.

V is TRBV28 and J is TRBJ2-2; TRBD1 matches 10 bases. The CDR3 loop spans 16 amino acids. Per the germline V gene, CDR1 is MDHEN and CDR2 is SYDVKM. Losses at the gene ends were 6 bases for V and 7 bases for J; bases not matched to a gene: 11. CDR3 nucleotide sequence: TGTGCCAGCAGCAACCCCCGGGACAGGGGTAACGGGGAGCTGTTTTTT. Protein product: CASSNPRDRGNGELFF.